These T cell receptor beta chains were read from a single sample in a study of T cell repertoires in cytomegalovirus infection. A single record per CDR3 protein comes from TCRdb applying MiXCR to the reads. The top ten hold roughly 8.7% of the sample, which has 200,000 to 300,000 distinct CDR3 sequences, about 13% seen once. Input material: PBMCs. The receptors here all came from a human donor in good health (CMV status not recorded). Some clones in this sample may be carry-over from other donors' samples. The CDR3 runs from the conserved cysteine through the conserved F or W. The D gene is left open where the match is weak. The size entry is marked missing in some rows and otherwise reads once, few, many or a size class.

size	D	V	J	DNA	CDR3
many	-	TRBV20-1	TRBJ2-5	TGCAGACCCCCAGGAGACCAAGAGACCCAGTACTTC	CRPPGDQETQYF
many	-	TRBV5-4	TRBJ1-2	TGTGCCAGCAGCCTCGTAGAAGGGGCTGTTCTCACCTTC	CASSLVEGAVLTF
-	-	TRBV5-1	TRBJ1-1	TGCGCCAGCAGCCCTGATTCGACGCGCACTGAAGCTTTCTTT	CASSPDSTRTEAFF
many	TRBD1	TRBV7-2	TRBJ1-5	TGTGCCAGCAGTAAGGACAGGGTTTCTCAGCCCCAGCATTTT	CASSKDRVSQPQHF
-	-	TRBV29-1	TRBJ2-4	TGCAGCGTTGAATCATCAAACATTCAGTACTTC	CSVESSNIQYF
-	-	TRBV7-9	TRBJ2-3	TGTGCCAGCAGCTCCACCATTCCCCAGGGAGGTGGGTCGGATACGCAGTATTTT	CASSSTIPQGGGSDTQYF
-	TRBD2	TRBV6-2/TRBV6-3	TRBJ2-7	TGTGCCAGCAGTTACTCTGCCGGGACTAGCTACGAGCAGTACTTC	CASSYSAGTSYEQYF
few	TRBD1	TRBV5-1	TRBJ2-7	TGCGCCAGCAGCTACACCGGGACAGGGGGTTTCTACGAGCAGTACTTC	CASSYTGTGGFYEQYF
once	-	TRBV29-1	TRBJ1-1	TGCAGCGTTGAAAAGGGGTTCGACACTGAAGCTTTCTTT	CSVEKGFDTEAFF
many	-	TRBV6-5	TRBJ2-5	TGTGCCAGCAGTTATGCCGCTCAGGAGACCCAGTACTTC	CASSYAAQETQYF
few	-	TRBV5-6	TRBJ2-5	TGTGCCAGCAGCCTTTTGGGTGGAGGCCAAGAGACCCAGTACTTC	CASSLLGGGQETQYF
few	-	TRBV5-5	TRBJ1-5	TGTGCCAGCAGAGCCAAACAGCCCCAGCATTTT	CASRAKQPQHF
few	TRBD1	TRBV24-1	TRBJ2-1	TGTGCCACCGGGACAGGGGACAATGAGCAGTTCTTC	CATGTGDNEQFF
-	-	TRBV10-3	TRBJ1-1	TGTGCCATCAGTGCGCCGGGACTTGAAGCTTTCTTT	CAISAPGLEAFF
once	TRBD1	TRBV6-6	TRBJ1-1	TGTGCCAGCAGAAGCGGACAGGGGGTAGGTCCGAACACTGAAGCTTTCTTT	CASRSGQGVGPNTEAFF
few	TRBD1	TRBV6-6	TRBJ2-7	TGTGCCAGCAGTTACCCCGGTGGGACGGGACAGGGGGACGAGCAGTACTTC	CASSYPGGTGQGDEQYF
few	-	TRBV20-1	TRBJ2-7	TGCAGTGCTAGAGGGGGGAGCCTCTACGAGCAGTACTTC	CSARGGSLYEQYF
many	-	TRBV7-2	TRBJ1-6	TGTGCCAGCAGCTTAGAGAGTTCACCCCTCCACTTT	CASSLESSPLHF
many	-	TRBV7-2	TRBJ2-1	TGTGCCAGCAGCTTAGCGGGGTTCTTCAATGAGCAGTTCTTC	CASSLAGFFNEQFF
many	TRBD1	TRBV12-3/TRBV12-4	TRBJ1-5	TGTGCCAGCAGTTTAGGAGGGACAGGGTCCCAGCCCCAGCATTTT	CASSLGGTGSQPQHF
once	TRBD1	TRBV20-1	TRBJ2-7	TGCAGTGCTAGAGATCAAGGAAAGGGGGCGAGAACCTACGAGCAGTACTTC	CSARDQGKGARTYEQYF
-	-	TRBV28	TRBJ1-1	TGTGCCAGCAGTCCTGACAGGTTACACACTGAAGCTTTCTTT	CASSPDRLHTEAFF